Presented here are 8 T cell receptor beta chains from one specimen sequenced in a study of human T cells and chemical hapten exposure. Specified time point: healthy volunteer bleed at 6 weeks. Sequencing started from total RNA isolated from unfractionated whole blood. TCRdb passed the RACE reads through MiXCR, listing each CDR3 protein once. The table has about 77,000 distinct CDR3 sequences, around 9.4% seen once. The sample consisted of whole blood. All receptors come from a female donor in good health. Some clones in this sample may be carry-over from other donors' samples.

This clonotype ranks as medium-sized. The chain couples TRBV29-1 to TRBJ2-3, with 7 bases that match TRBD1. Unmatched junction bases numbered 12, after V lost 7 bases and J lost 14 bases. Germline V gene data show CDR1 as SQVTM and CDR2 as ANQGSEA. The CDR3 is made up of 11 amino acids. CDR3: CSATSGTDLYF. CDR3 DNA sequence: TGCAGCGCCACGTCCGGGACAGACCTGTATTTT.

This clonotype occurred many times. This sequence joins TRBV6-5 and TRBJ1-1; 7 nucleotides line up with TRBD1. This CDR3 is 16 amino acids long. V was clipped by 0 bases and J by 4 bases; unmatched bases: 8. Germline assignment: CDR1 MNHEY and CDR2 SVGAGI. The CDR3 DNA follows: TGTGCCAGCAGTTACTCGAGGGCGGCAGGGGGCACTGAAGCTTTCTTT. Translation gives CASSYSRAAGGTEAFF.

In its sample, this clonotype was seen many times. The gene calls are TRBV15 and TRBJ2-2, with D possibly being TRBD1 (7 bases). The CDR3 runs 17 residues. Germline loops: CDR1 LNHNV, CDR2 YYDKDF (reference sequence). V was pared by 5 bases and J by 0 bases, with 16 bases between. This chain's CDR3 is CATSRSQGGPNTGELFF. DNA of the CDR3: TGTGCCACCAGCCGTTCCCAGGGGGGTCCGAACACCGGGGAGCTGTTTTTT.

This clonotype was seen repeatedly, ten times or more. This chain joins TRBV6-5 and TRBJ1-1; D is undetermined. Per germline, CDR1 MNHEY and CDR2 SVGAGI. This CDR3 spans 14 amino acids. V shed 8 bases and J shed 0 bases, with 13 bases lying between them. The CDR3, as DNA: TGTGCCAGCCGCGTGGGATACATGAACACTGAAGCTTTCTTT. It encodes CASRVGYMNTEAFF.

This clonotype was counted many times. CDR3 in DNA: TGTGCCAGCAGCCAACCTGACCGTAAATTCTATGGCTACACCTTC. This codes for CASSQPDRKFYGYTF. The chain recombines TRBV4-2 with TRBJ1-2; D gene uncertain. Between the trimmed V and J ends, which lost 2 bases and 4 bases, there was a span of 14 bases. Germline V gene sequence: CDR1 LGHNA, CDR2 YNFKEQ. The CDR3 runs to 15 residues.

This clonotype was recorded many times. J is TRBJ2-7 and V is TRBV12-3 or TRBV12-4; TRBD2 agrees at 8 bases. The trim removed 6 bases at V and 5 bases at J, leaving 9 bases unmatched. This CDR3 has 14 amino acids. CDR3 nucleotide sequence: TGTGCCAGCAGCAACGGGGGGGCAGACCACGAGCAGTACTTC. Its translation: CASSNGGADHEQYF.

This clonotype showed up just a few times. Here the CDR3 reads CASSLFGAGGALGQPQHF. CDR3 DNA: TGTGCCAGCAGTTTATTCGGCGCGGGGGGGGCGTTAGGTCAGCCCCAGCATTTT. V and J are TRBV27 and TRBJ1-5; D possibly corresponds to TRBD1 (6 bases). Trimming removed 1 base from V and 6 bases from J, with 22 bases in between. CDR1 is MNHEY and CDR2 is SMNVEV in the germline V gene (reference sequence). The CDR3 runs to 18 residues.

The table lists this clonotype with many counts. V usage is TRBV20-1 and J usage is TRBJ1-1; unclear D gene. The germline V gene has CDR1 DFQATT and CDR2 SNEGSKA (reference sequence). This CDR3 contains 11 residues. V dropped 5 bases and J dropped 2 bases, with 6 bases sitting between them. The CDR3 is CSASINTEAFF. CDR3 bases: TGCAGTGCTTCTATAAACACTGAAGCTTTCTTT.